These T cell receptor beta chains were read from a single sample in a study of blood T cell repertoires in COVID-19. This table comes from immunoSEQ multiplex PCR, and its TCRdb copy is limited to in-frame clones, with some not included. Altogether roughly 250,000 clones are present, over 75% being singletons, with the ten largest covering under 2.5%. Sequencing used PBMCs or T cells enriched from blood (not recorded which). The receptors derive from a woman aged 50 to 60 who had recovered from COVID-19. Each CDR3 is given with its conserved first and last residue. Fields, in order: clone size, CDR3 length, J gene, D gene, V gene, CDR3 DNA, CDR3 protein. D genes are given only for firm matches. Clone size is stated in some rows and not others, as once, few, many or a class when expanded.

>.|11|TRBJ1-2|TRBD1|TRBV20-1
TGCAGGATGGACAGGGACTATGGCTACACCTTC
CRMDRDYGYTF
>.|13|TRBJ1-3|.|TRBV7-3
TGTGCCAGCAGCTTAACCCCAGGAAACACCATATATTTT
CASSLTPGNTIYF
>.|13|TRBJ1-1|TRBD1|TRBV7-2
TGTGCCAGCAGCTTGGGGACAGGGGCTGAAGCTTTCTTT
CASSLGTGAEAFF
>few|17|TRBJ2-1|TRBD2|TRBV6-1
TGTGCCAGCAGTGTCGTAGGGCCCGCTAGCGGATACAATGAGCAGTTCTTC
CASSVVGPASGYNEQFF
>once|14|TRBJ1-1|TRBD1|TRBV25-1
TGTGCCAGCAGCGTACAGGGGGCGAACACTGAAGCTTTCTTT
CASSVQGANTEAFF
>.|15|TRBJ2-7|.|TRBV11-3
TGTGCCAGCAGCCAACAAGGCGGCAGAACCTACGAGCAGTACTTC
CASSQQGGRTYEQYF
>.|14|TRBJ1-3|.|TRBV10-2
TGCGCCAGCACCGAGAGGGGGTCTGGAAACACCATATATTTT
CASTERGSGNTIYF
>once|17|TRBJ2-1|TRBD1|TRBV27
TGTGCCAGCAGTCCCTCCCCCGGGACAGGGATATACAATGAGCAGTTCTTC
CASSPSPGTGIYNEQFF
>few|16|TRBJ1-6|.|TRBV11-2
TGTGCCAGCAGCTCCAGGGAGAGGGGGATGAGGTCACCCCTCCACTTT
CASSSRERGMRSPLHF
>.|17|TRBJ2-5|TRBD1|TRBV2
TGTGCCAGCAGTGAAGGGACAGGGGGTGGAAAAAAAGAGACCCAGTACTTC
CASSEGTGGGKKETQYF
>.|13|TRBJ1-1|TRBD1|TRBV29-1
TGCAGCGCATCGACAGGGGGAGAAACTGAAGCTTTCTTT
CSASTGGETEAFF
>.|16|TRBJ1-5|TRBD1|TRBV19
TGTGCCAGTAGTATCGTACAGGGGGCGGGCAATCAGCCCCAGCATTTT
CASSIVQGAGNQPQHF
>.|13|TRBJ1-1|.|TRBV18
TGTGCCAGCTCACCAGGGGGCGGAATTGAAGCTTTCTTT
CASSPGGGIEAFF
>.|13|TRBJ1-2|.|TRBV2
TGTGCCAGCAGTGAAGCGGACTTCGGGGGCTACACCTTC
CASSEADFGGYTF
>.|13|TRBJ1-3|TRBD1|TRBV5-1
TGCGCCAGCAGCCCTGGGACAGGGAACACCATATATTTT
CASSPGTGNTIYF
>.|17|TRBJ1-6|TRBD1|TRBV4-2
TGTGCCAGCAGCCAAGTCCAGACAGGGGGTAATAATTCACCCCTCCACTTT
CASSQVQTGGNNSPLHF
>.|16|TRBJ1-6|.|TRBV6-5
TGTGCCAGCAGTTACTTGGCAGGGGCGGATAATTCACCCCTCCACTTT
CASSYLAGADNSPLHF
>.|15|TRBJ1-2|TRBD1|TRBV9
TGTGCCAGCAGCGTAGACGCAGGGGGCGTCTATGGCTACACCTTC
CASSVDAGGVYGYTF
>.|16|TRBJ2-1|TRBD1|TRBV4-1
TGCGCCAGCAGCCAGGTATACAGGGGATCCTACAATGAGCAGTTCTTC
CASSQVYRGSYNEQFF
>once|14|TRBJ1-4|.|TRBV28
TGTGCCAGCAGTTTATCCGGTCTTAATGAAAAACTGTTTTTT
CASSLSGLNEKLFF
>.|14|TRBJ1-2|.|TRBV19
TGTGCCAGTAGTTCGTCAGGCGATAGCTATGGCTACACCTTC
CASSSSGDSYGYTF
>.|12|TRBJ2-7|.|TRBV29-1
TGCAGCGTCCAAGAGGGGGGGAACCAGCAGTACTTC
CSVQEGGNQQYF
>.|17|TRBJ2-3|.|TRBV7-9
TGTGCCAGCAGCCCCTGGGTTCTCACCACCGGGGCAGATACGCAGTATTTT
CASSPWVLTTGADTQYF
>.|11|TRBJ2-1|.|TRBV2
TGTGCCAGCCGTCTCCGCAATGAGCAGTTCTTC
CASRLRNEQFF
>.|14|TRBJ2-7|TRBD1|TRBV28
TGTGCCAGCAGAGGGACGACAGGGTTTGACGAGCAGTACTTC
CASRGTTGFDEQYF
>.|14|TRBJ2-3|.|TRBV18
TGTGCCAGCTCACCCGTTTTGCGGGAAAGGTCGCAGTATTTT
CASSPVLRERSQYF
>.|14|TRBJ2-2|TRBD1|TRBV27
TGTGCCAGCAGGCCGGGACAGTTTACCGGGGAGCTGTTTTTT
CASRPGQFTGELFF
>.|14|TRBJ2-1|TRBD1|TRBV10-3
TGTGCCATCAGGGACAGGGAGGTTGGCAATGAGCAGTTCTTC
CAIRDREVGNEQFF
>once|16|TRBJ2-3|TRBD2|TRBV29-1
TGCAGCGTTGCCTGGACTAGCGGGAGTATCCCAGATACGCAGTATTTT
CSVAWTSGSIPDTQYF
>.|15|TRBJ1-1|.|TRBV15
TGTGCCACCAGCAGAGATCTGGCGGGGGGAGATGAAGCTTTCTTT
CATSRDLAGGDEAFF
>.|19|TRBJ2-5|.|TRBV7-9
TGTGCCAGCAGCCCCACTTTACATACAGCTGATGATCCCCAAGAGACCCAGTACTTC
CASSPTLHTADDPQETQYF
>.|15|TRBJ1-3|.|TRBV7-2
TGTGCCAGCAGCTTGGCAACAGCCTCTGGAAACACCATATATTTT
CASSLATASGNTIYF
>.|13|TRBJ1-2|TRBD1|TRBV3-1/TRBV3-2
TGTGCCAGCAGCTCGCAGGGGGAATATGGCTACACCTTC
CASSSQGEYGYTF
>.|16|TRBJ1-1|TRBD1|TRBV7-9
TGTGCCAGCAGCTATAGCCGGGACAGGGGTCGCACTGAAGCTTTCTTT
CASSYSRDRGRTEAFF
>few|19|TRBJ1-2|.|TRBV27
TGTGCCAGCAAATCACGGACAGCCGAAAACCCAAACGCTAACTATGGCTACACCTTC
CASKSRTAENPNANYGYTF
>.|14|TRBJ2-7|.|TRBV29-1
TGCAGCGTTGCTCAGGGAAGCTACTCCTACGAGCAGTACTTC
CSVAQGSYSYEQYF
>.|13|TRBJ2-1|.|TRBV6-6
TGTGCCAGCAGTTACCCCTTCAGAAATGAGCAGTTCTTC
CASSYPFRNEQFF
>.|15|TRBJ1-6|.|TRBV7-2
TGTGCCAGCAGCTTAGGGTCGGGGGATAATTCACCCCTCCACTTT
CASSLGSGDNSPLHF
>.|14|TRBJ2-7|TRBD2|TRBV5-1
TGCGCCAGCAGCCCTGAGGGAGGGCCCTACGAGCAGTACTTC
CASSPEGGPYEQYF
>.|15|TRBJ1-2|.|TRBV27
TGTGCCAGCAGTTTCCTAGCCGGGGGGGGCAAAGGCTACACCTTC
CASSFLAGGGKGYTF
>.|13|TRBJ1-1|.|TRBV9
TGTGCCAGCAGCGTGGGGCCAGGGGATGAAGCTTTCTTT
CASSVGPGDEAFF
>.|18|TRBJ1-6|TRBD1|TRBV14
TGTGCCAGCAGCCGATACCGGGACAGAAGCTCCTATAATTCACCCCTCCACTTT
CASSRYRDRSSYNSPLHF
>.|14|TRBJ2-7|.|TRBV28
TGTGCCAGCAGTTTAACCGGTCTGTCCTACGAGCAGTACTTC
CASSLTGLSYEQYF
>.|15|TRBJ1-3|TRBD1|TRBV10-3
TGTGCCATCACCCCCTCAGGGACAGTCGGAAACACCATATATTTT
CAITPSGTVGNTIYF
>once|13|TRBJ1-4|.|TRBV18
TGTGCCAGCTCCCCGGGACAAGGAGAAAAACTGTTTTTT
CASSPGQGEKLFF
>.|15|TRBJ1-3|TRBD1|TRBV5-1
TGCGCCAGCAGCTTGGCAGGGGGCACTGGAAACACCATATATTTT
CASSLAGGTGNTIYF
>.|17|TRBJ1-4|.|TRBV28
TGTGCCAGCAGTCGTGAGTCAATTTGGGGGCGAGGTGAAAAACTGTTTTTT
CASSRESIWGRGEKLFF
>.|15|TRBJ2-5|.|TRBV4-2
TGTGCCAGCAGCACAGGCGGGGCCCAACCAGAGACCCAGTACTTC
CASSTGGAQPETQYF
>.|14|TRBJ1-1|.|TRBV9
TGTGCCAGCAGCGTAGCAGTCATGAACACTGAAGCTTTCTTT
CASSVAVMNTEAFF
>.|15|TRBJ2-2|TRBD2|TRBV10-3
TGTGCCATCAGTGAGGGAGCGGGAGGGACCGGGGAGCTGTTTTTT
CAISEGAGGTGELFF
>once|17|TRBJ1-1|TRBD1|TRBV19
TGTGCCAGCACACCGGGAGTACGGGACAGGTCGAACACTGAAGCTTTCTTT
CASTPGVRDRSNTEAFF
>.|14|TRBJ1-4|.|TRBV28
TGTGCCAGCAGTCGAGGGGGATCTAATGAAAAACTGTTTTTT
CASSRGGSNEKLFF
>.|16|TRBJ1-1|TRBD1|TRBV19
TGTGCCAGTAGGGGACAGGGATTGCCCAGGAACACTGAAGCTTTCTTT
CASRGQGLPRNTEAFF
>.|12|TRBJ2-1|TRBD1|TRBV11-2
TGTGCCAGCAACCCAGGGGGCAATGAGCAGTTCTTC
CASNPGGNEQFF
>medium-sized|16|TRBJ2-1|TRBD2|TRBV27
TGTGCCAGCAGTTTATCGCGGGAGAGGGGCTACAATGAGCAGTTCTTC
CASSLSRERGYNEQFF
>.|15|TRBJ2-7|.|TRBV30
TGTGCCTGGAGTGTTTACGGGACTTCCCCCTACGAGCAGTACTTC
CAWSVYGTSPYEQYF
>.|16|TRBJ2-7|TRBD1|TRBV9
TGTGCCAGCAGCGTGGGACAGGGGCAAAGCTCCTACGAGCAGTACTTC
CASSVGQGQSSYEQYF
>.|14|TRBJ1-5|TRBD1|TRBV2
TGTGCCAGCAGACAAACAGGGGGCTGGCAGCCCCAGCATTTT
CASRQTGGWQPQHF
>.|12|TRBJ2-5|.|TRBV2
TGTGCCAGCAGTGACGTACTCGGGGCCCAGTACTTC
CASSDVLGAQYF